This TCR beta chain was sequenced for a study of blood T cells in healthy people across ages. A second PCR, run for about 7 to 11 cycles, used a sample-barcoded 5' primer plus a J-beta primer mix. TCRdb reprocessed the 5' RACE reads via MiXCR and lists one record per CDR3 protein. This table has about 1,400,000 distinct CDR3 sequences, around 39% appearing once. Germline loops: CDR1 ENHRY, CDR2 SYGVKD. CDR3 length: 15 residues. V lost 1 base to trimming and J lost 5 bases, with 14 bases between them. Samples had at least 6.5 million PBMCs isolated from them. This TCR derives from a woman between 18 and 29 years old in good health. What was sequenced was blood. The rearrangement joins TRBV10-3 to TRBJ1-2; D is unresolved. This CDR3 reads CAISEFAGSEYGYTF. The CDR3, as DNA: TGTGCCATCAGTGAGTTTGCCGGGTCGGAATATGGCTACACCTTC.